This paragraph reports one TCR beta chain. This entry belongs to a study of blood T cell repertoires in COVID-19. Study-level background: The United States, Italy and Spain supplied acute and convalescent COVID-19 samples.

Authors' analysis steps: Using reference gene primer amplification, nucleated cell counts were estimated. Profiled with immunoSEQ multiplex PCR; TCRdb holds only in-frame clones, not every one. V, J and clone size derive from that table, while D and trimming were established from the DNA sequence. The repertoire includes about 200,000 clones, 60% to 85% of them detected once, and less than 7% sits in the top ten. Germline V lookup: CDR1 SGHRS, CDR2 YFSETQ. The V end was cut by 0 bases, the J end by 0 bases, with 12 bases between. The CDR3 covers 16 residues. This receptor was taken from a woman in her seventies with acute or convalescent COVID-19. Material: peripheral blood. The chain carries TRBV5-1 and TRBJ2-5, with D uncertain. The CDR3 sequence is CASSLGRSRNQETQYF. The CDR3 DNA reads as TGCGCCAGCAGCTTGGGACGATCGCGGAACCAAGAGACCCAGTACTTC.